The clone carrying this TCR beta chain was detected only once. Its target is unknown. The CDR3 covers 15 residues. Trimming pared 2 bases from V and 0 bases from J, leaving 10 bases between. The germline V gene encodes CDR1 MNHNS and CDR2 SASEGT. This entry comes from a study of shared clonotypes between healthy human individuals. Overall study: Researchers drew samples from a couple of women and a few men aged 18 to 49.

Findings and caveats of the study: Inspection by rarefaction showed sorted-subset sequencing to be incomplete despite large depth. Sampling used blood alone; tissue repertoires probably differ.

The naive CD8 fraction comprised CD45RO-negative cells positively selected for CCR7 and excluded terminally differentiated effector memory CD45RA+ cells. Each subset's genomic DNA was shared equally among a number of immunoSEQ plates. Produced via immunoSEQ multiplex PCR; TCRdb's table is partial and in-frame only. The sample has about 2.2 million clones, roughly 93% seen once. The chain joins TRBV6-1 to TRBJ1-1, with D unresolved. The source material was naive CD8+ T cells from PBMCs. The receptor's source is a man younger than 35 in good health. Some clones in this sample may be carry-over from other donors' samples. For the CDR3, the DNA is TGTGCCAGCAGTGAATCCTGGTCCCTGAACACTGAAGCTTTCTTT. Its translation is CASSESWSLNTEAFF.